This entry features one T cell receptor beta chain sequence. Study processing details: Reference gene primer amplification gave nucleated cell count estimates. Libraries were prepared by immunoSEQ multiplex PCR; TCRdb keeps only in-frame clonotypes and omits some of them. The V and J calls and the clone size are those of that table, but D and trimming were determined from the DNA. The data contain 150,000 to 200,000 clones, 75% to 90% of them singletons. This sample stems from a study of blood T cell repertoires in COVID-19. Background on the study: Whether acute or convalescent, the COVID-19 samples came from the United States, Italy and Spain. In each case, the material was cDNA or gDNA derived from T cells, B-cell-depleted T cells, or PBMCs.

Cohort 3 donors were reported recovered after two negative PCRs, clearance, or symptom resolution. Trimming took 5 bases from V and 4 from J; bases not matched to a gene: 12. This CDR3 has 17 residues. The V gene's germline CDR1 is LNHDA and CDR2 SQIVND (reference sequence). The sample comprised PBMCs or T cells enriched from blood (not recorded which). The J gene is TRBJ2-3, the V gene TRBV19, with 10 bases matching TRBD2. The sequence was collected from a woman in her 30s who had recovered from COVID-19. CDR3 DNA: TGTGCCAGTAGTCAATATATGGGGCTAGCGGGGGCAGATACGCAGTATTTT. Its translation: CASSQYMGLAGADTQYF.